The 19 T cell receptor beta chains presented below share a single source sample, sequenced in a study of Graves' ophthalmopathy and Graves' hyperthyroidism. Amplifying from RNA transcripts, the study obtained TCR beta CDR3 regions. The authors performed first-round RT-PCR with HTBI primers and then a second-round multiplex PCR. TCRdb redid the calling of the multiplex PCR reads with MiXCR, one entry per CDR3 protein. Of over a million distinct CDR3 sequences listed, about 40% are singletons. The sequencing input was peripheral blood or thyroid tissue (not recorded which). These receptor sequences come from an adult man with Graves' hyperthyroidism.

This clonotype was counted a single time. The rearrangement links TRBV20-1 to TRBJ2-5; TRBD2 aligns across 16 bases. The germline V gene has CDR1 DFQATT and CDR2 SNEGSKA (reference sequence). This CDR3 comprises 17 residues. The V segment lost 3 bases and the J segment 4 bases; nucleotides outside the gene matches: 8. CDR3 residues: CSARGGTSGRARETQYF. CDR3 DNA: TGCAGTGCTAGGGGAGGGACTAGCGGGAGGGCTAGAGAGACCCAGTACTTC.

This clonotype has just a few counts. V gene TRBV5-6 combines with J gene TRBJ2-7; 11 bases align to TRBD2. Germline CDR1 SGHDT, CDR2 YYEEEE. The CDR3 contains 14 residues. The V gene end was trimmed by 3 bases and the J gene end by 5 bases; junction bases not matched to a gene: 4. CDR3 residues: CASSSLAGEHEQYF. CDR3 nucleotide sequence: TGTGCCAGCAGCTCACTAGCGGGAGAACACGAGCAGTACTTC.

This clonotype has ten or more counts. This chain connects TRBV5-1 to TRBJ1-5; D ambiguous. Germline V gene sequence: CDR1 SGHRS, CDR2 YFSETQ. CDR3 length: 15 residues. V lost 0 bases, J lost 6 bases, and 13 bases lay in between. CDR3 DNA sequence: TGCGCCAGCAGCTTGGGCCTTAAAACGGGTCAGCCCCAGCATTTT. Translation gives CASSLGLKTGQPQHF.

In its sample, this clonotype was seen a few times. The chain recombines TRBV20-1 with TRBJ2-2; TRBD2 matches 8 bases. CDR1 DFQATT and CDR2 SNEGSKA come from the germline V gene (reference sequence). V shed 0 bases, J shed 6 bases, and the junction held 3 bases outside the gene matches. The CDR3 is made up of 14 amino acids. CDR3 DNA: TGCAGTGCTAGAGATGGTAGCGGGGCCGGGGAGCTGTTTTTT. Translated: CSARDGSGAGELFF.

This clonotype was seen many times. The J gene is TRBJ1-5, the V gene TRBV2; D gene unclear. CDR3 length: 16 residues. The germline V gene encodes CDR1 SNHLY and CDR2 FYNNEI. With 4 bases removed from V and 3 bases from J, the gap between germline ends came to 16 bases. The CDR3 region has the DNA TGTGCCAGCAGTGTCTGGCAGGAGAAGCCCAATCAGCCCCAGCATTTT. Translated, it gives CASSVWQEKPNQPQHF.

The chain combines TRBV27 with TRBJ2-7; tentatively, D is TRBD2 (6 bases). This CDR3 spans 14 amino acids. Germline lookup yields CDR1 MNHEY and CDR2 SMNVEV (reference sequence). Trimming left V 4 bases short and J 0 bases short, with 10 bases between. CDR3 residues: CASSYGGASYEQYF. The CDR3 DNA reads TGTGCCAGCAGTTACGGGGGAGCCTCCTACGAGCAGTACTTC.

This clonotype was counted many times. The J gene is TRBJ2-5, the V gene TRBV2; D not certain. The V end was cut by 4 bases, the J end by 3 bases, with 15 bases between. From germline, CDR1 is SNHLY and CDR2 FYNNEI. This CDR3 is built from 15 residues. CDR3 amino acids: CASSGEHPKEETQYF. The CDR3 nucleotides are TGTGCCAGCAGTGGAGAGCACCCAAAGGAAGAGACCCAGTACTTC.

The rearrangement joins TRBV29-1 to TRBJ2-7, with D possibly matching TRBD2 (5 bases). CDR3 length: 14 amino acids. The germline V gene has CDR1 SQVTM and CDR2 ANQGSEA. The V gene lost 7 bases and the J gene lost 2 bases, with 18 bases spanning the gap. This CDR3 is CSAASSSAPYEQYF. In DNA form, the CDR3 reads TGCAGCGCGGCGTCTAGCAGTGCCCCCTACGAGCAGTACTTC.

The CDR3 coding sequence is TGTGCCATCGGGCCAGGCACAGATACGCAGTATTTT. It specifies CAIGPGTDTQYF. This rearrangement joins TRBV10-3 to TRBJ2-3; no clear D gene. V shed 8 bases and J shed 1 base, with 7 bases lying between them. The CDR3 totals 12 residues. Germline-derived CDR1 and CDR2 are ENHRY and SYGVKD.

This clonotype was found a few times. This rearrangement joins TRBV7-9 to TRBJ2-5; tentative D call: TRBD1 (6 bases). This CDR3 is built from 14 residues. The V gene's germline CDR1 is SEHNR and CDR2 FQNEAQ (reference sequence). V lost 4 bases and J lost 2, with 11 bases in between. Here the CDR3 reads CASSSNRAQETQYF. DNA for the CDR3: TGTGCCAGCAGCTCCAACAGGGCTCAAGAGACCCAGTACTTC.

This chain uses TRBV9 with TRBJ2-2, with D maybe TRBD2 (5 bases). This CDR3 region has 16 residues. With 0 bases removed from V and 0 bases from J, the gap between germline ends came to 9 bases. In germline, CDR1 is SGDLS, CDR2 YYNGEE. The CDR3 coding sequence is TGTGCCAGCAGCGTAGGTGGTAGCGCGAACACCGGGGAGCTGTTTTTT. Protein: CASSVGGSANTGELFF.

The chain joins TRBV6-5 to TRBJ2-5; 7 bases match TRBD1. CDR1 MNHEY and CDR2 SVGAGI come from the germline V gene. V lost 5 bases and J lost 5; bases outside the gene matches: 11. The CDR3 consists of 15 residues. As DNA, the CDR3 is TGTGCCAGCAGTGCACACAGGGGAATGAAGGAGACCCAGTACTTC. Translation gives CASSAHRGMKETQYF.

In its sample, this clonotype was seen a few times. The genes are TRBV20-1 and TRBJ1-4; D gene ambiguous. The CDR3 contains 11 residues. V was trimmed by 1 base and J by 7 bases, leaving 4 bases between them. Germline CDR1 and CDR2: DFQATT and SNEGSKA (reference sequence). The CDR3 region has the DNA TGCAGTGCTAGAGGCCCTGAAAAACTGTTTTTT. Its translation is CSARGPEKLFF.

This clonotype was detected a few times. V is TRBV20-1 and J is TRBJ1-5, with 10 bases that match TRBD1. The trim removed 6 bases at V and 7 bases at J, leaving 12 bases unmatched. The CDR3 loop spans 15 amino acids. Germline values: CDR1 DFQATT, CDR2 SNEGSKA (reference sequence). The CDR3 loop reads CSAITGTGVFQPQHF. Written as DNA, the CDR3 is TGCAGTGCAATAACCGGGACAGGGGTTTTCCAGCCCCAGCATTTT.

This clonotype was detected ten times or more. The chain links TRBV12-3 or TRBV12-4 to TRBJ2-7; tentatively, D is TRBD1 (6 bases). The CDR3 length is 13 residues. V dropped 6 bases and J dropped 0 bases, with 9 bases sitting between them. Here the CDR3 reads CASRSGHSYEQYF. CDR3 in DNA: TGTGCCAGCAGATCGGGACACTCCTACGAGCAGTACTTC.

The table lists this clonotype with many counts. The chain employs TRBV10-3 and TRBJ2-7; 8 bases are shared with TRBD1. Trimming at V came to 10 bases and at J to 1 base, leaving 6 bases not matched to a gene. The CDR3 has 13 residues. From germline, CDR1 is ENHRY and CDR2 SYGVKD. The CDR3 loop reads CATSGQVSYEQYF. The CDR3 coding sequence is TGTGCCACCTCGGGACAGGTTTCCTACGAGCAGTACTTC.

In this sample, this clonotype turned up a few times. V usage is TRBV6-5 and J usage is TRBJ2-7; TRBD1 agrees at 7 bases. V trimming: 2 bases; J trimming: 2 bases; junction bases outside the gene matches: 3. The germline V gene encodes CDR1 MNHEY and CDR2 SVGAGI. This CDR3 spans 14 amino acids. CDR3 residues: CASSYGDSPYEQYF. The CDR3 bases are TGTGCCAGCAGTTACGGGGACAGCCCCTACGAGCAGTACTTC.

The chain carries TRBV11-2 and TRBJ2-2; D is unresolved. Trimming took off 5 bases at V and 2 bases at J, with 12 bases between the two ends. This CDR3 has 15 amino acids. Germline V CDR1 and CDR2: SGHAT, FQNNGV. CDR3 residues: CASSPSMINTGELFF. The CDR3 DNA sequence: TGTGCCAGCAGCCCATCCATGATAAACACCGGGGAGCTGTTTTTT.

The J gene is TRBJ2-7, the V gene TRBV4-1, with 8 bases that match TRBD2. The V gene end was trimmed by 2 bases and the J gene end by 0 bases; junction bases not matched to a gene: 3. In germline, CDR1 is MGHRA, CDR2 YSYEKL. This CDR3 spans 15 amino acids. The CDR3 nucleotides are TGCGCCAGCAGCCAAATACTAGCGGCCTCCTACGAGCAGTACTTC. This encodes CASSQILAASYEQYF.